This TCR beta chain appears in the sequencing data of a study of technical replicates of blood from several donors. Here immunoSEQ multiplex PCR was the method, and the copy in TCRdb shows in-frame clones only, minus some. The data show tens of thousands of clones, under 99% seen once. The CDR3 runs 14 residues. Germline CDR1 SEHNR, CDR2 FQNEAQ (reference sequence). V lost 3 bases to trimming and J lost 6 bases, with 12 bases between them. The material sequenced was T cells isolated from PBMCs. V usage is TRBV7-9 and J usage is TRBJ1-5; D remains unclear. The source of this sequence is a human donor in good health. CDR3 nucleotide sequence: TGTGCCAGCAGCTTTCCGACTGGCGGTCAGCCCCAGCATTTT. It translates to CASSFPTGGQPQHF. Full variable domain (outside the CDR3, taken from reference TRBV7-9 and TRBJ1-5): DTGVSQNPRHKITKRGQNVTFRCDPISEHNRLYWYRQTLGQGPEFLTYFQNEAQLEKSRLLSDRFSAERPKGSFSTLEIQRTEQGDSAMYLCASSFPTGGQPQHFGDGTRLSIL.